The T cell receptor (beta chain) under discussion was sequenced for a study of human T cells and chemical hapten exposure. Study-level information: 2% DPC applied to a 2 cm by 2 cm arm area sensitized donors. Diphenylcyclopropenone doses were given weekly to the scalps of patients across the approximately 24-week study.

Each CDR3 protein is one row after TCRdb ran MiXCR on the RACE reads. Of approximately 370,000 distinct CDR3 sequences in the sample, 5% to 6.5% are singletons; the top ten hold around 8.8%. At least ten counts were recorded for this clonotype. Trimming cost V 1 base and J 5 bases, with 11 bases left between them. CDR1 is LGHNA and CDR2 is YSLEER in the germline V gene. The CDR3 contains 14 residues. Time point: pre-sensitization, week 0. The treatment denotes: therapeutic diphenylcyclopropenone sensitization with weekly scalp DPC. Unseparated into fractions, whole blood served as the source from which total RNA was extracted.

The chain joins TRBV4-3 to TRBJ1-2; no definite D call. Sequencing was performed on whole blood, taken in connection with sensitization to the hapten diphenylcyclopropenone (DPC). The TCR was taken from a young woman with alopecia areata. Some clones in this sample may be carry-over from other donors' samples. CDR3 protein: CASSQGTRSYGYTF. In nucleotides, the CDR3 is TGCGCCAGCAGCCAAGGTACCAGGTCTTATGGCTACACCTTC.